The entry below describes one TCR beta chain. Its specificity is unknown. V dropped 0 bases and J dropped 8 bases, with 6 bases sitting between them. CDR1 is SGHNT and CDR2 is YYREEE in the germline V gene (reference sequence). This CDR3 has 13 residues. This table comes from immunoSEQ multiplex PCR, and its TCRdb copy is limited to in-frame clones, with some not included. The sample lists roughly 170,000 clones, under 95% occurring once. This entry is derived from a study of T cell responses to AZD1222 COVID-19 vaccine. Regarding the study as a whole: Only five to seven AZD1222 recipients were seropositive at baseline.

The sequence derives from an adult who received the AZD1222 COVID-19 vaccine. Sequencing was performed on peripheral blood, taken 28 days after the second AZD1222 dose. The chain is built from TRBV5-4 and TRBJ1-6; D is uncertain. CDR3 in DNA: TGTGCCAGCAGCTTGGACCAGGATTCACCCCTCCACTTT. Residues: CASSLDQDSPLHF.